This paragraph reports one T cell receptor (beta chain). The entire patient cohort was treatment-naive prior to thyroid surgery. With MiXCR, TCRdb reprocessed the PCR reads. The table has about 19,000 clones, 22% seen once. This sample is part of a study of metastatic and nonmetastatic thyroid tumors. CDR1 LGHNA and CDR2 YNFKEQ come from the germline V gene. The CDR3 loop spans 14 amino acids. The V gene lost 10 bases and the J gene lost 4 bases, with 20 bases spanning the gap. The clonotype was recovered from a male donor with papillary thyroid cancer or a benign thyroid nodule (not recorded which). Some clones in this sample may be carry-over from other donors' samples. The chain joins TRBV4-2 to TRBJ2-7; either TRBD1 or TRBD2 may supply D (5 bases each). The material sequenced was tumor tissue. The CDR3 is CAISLPGRGYEQYF. The CDR3 DNA sequence: TGTGCCATTAGCCTTCCGGGGCGAGGGTACGAGCAGTACTTC.